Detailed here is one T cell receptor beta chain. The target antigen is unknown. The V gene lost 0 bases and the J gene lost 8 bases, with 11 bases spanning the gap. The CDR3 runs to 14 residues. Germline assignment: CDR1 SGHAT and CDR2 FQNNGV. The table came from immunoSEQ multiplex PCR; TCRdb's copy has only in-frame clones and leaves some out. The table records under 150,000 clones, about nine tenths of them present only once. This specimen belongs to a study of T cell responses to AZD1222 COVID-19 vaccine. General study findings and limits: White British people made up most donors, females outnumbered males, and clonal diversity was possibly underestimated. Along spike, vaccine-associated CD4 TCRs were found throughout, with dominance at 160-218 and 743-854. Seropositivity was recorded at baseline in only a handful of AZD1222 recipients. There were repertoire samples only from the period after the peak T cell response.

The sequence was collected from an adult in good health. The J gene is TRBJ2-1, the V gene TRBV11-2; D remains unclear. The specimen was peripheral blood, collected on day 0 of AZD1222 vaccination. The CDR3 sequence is CASSLDLVSHEQFF. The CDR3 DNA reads TGTGCCAGCAGCTTAGATCTAGTCTCCCATGAGCAGTTCTTC.